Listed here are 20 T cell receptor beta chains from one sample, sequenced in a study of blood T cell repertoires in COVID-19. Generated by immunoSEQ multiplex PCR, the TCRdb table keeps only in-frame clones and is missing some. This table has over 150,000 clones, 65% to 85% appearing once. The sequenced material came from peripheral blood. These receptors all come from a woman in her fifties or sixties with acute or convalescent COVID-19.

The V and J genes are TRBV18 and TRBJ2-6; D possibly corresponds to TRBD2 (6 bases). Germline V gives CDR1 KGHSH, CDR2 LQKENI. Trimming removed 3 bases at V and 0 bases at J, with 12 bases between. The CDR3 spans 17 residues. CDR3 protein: CASSPPTGDSGANVLTF. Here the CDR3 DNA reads TGTGCCAGCTCACCGCCTACGGGGGACTCTGGGGCCAACGTCCTGACTTTC. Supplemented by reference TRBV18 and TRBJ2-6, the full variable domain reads NAGVMQNPRHLVRRRGQEARLRCSPMKGHSHVYWYRQLPEEGLKFMVYLQKENIIDESGMPKERFSAEFPKEGPSILRIQQVVRGDSAAYFCASSPPTGDSGANVLTFGAGSRLTVL.

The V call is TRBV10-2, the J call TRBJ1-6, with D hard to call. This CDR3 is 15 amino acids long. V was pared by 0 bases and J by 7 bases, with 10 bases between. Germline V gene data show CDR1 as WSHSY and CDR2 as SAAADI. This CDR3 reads CASSESGPGNSPLHF. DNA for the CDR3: TGCGCCAGCAGTGAGTCGGGCCCGGGGAATTCACCCCTCCACTTT.

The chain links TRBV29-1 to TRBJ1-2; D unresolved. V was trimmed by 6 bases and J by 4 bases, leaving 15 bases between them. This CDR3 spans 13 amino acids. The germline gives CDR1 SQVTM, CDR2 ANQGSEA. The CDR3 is CSVELGGSYGYTF. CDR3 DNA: TGCAGCGTGGAGCTGGGTGGGTCCTATGGCTACACCTTC. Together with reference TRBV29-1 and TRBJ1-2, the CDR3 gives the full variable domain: SAVISQKPSRDICQRGTSLTIQCQVDSQVTMMFWYRQQPGQSLTLIATANQGSEATYESGFVIDKFPISRPNLTFSTLTVSNMSPEDSSIYLCSVELGGSYGYTFGSGTRLTVV.

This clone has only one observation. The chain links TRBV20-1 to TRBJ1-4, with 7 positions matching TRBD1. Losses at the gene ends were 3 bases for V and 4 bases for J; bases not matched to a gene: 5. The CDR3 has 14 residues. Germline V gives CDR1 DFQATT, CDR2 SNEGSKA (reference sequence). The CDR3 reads CSASRGLSNEKLFF. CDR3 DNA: TGCAGTGCTAGTAGGGGGCTTAGTAATGAAAAACTGTTTTTT.

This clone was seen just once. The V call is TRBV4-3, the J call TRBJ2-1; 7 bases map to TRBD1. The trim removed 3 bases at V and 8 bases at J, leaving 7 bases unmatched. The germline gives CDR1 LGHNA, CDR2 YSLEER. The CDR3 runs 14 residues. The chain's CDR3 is CASSHLTGFHEQFF. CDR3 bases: TGCGCCAGCAGCCACTTGACAGGGTTCCATGAGCAGTTCTTC.

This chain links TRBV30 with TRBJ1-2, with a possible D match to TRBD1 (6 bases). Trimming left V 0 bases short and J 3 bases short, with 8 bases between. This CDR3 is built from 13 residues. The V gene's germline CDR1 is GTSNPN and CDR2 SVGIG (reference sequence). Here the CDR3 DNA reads TGTGCCTGGAGTGTACAGGGTCACTATGGCTACACCTTC. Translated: CAWSVQGHYGYTF.

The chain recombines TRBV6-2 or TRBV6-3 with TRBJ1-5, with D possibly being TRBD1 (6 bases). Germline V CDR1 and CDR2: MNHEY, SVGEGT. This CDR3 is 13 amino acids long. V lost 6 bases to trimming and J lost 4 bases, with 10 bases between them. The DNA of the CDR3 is TGTGCCAGCAGCTTACAGGGAAATCAGCCCCAGCATTTT. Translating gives CASSLQGNQPQHF.

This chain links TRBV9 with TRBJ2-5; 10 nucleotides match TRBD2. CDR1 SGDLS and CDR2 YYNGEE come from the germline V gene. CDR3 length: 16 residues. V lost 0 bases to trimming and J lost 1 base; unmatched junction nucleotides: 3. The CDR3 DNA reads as TGTGCCAGCAGCGTAGACAGCGGGGGGGCCCAAGAGACCCAGTACTTC. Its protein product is CASSVDSGGAQETQYF. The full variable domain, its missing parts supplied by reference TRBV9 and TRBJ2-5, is DSGVTQTPKHLITATGQRVTLRCSPRSGDLSVYWYQQSLDQGLQFLIQYYNGEERAKGNILERFSAQQFPDLHSELNLSSLELGDSALYFCASSVDSGGAQETQYFGPGTRLLVL.

CDR3 protein: CSVRGGRNEQFF. CDR3 coding DNA: TGCAGCGTTCGGGGGGGCCGAAATGAGCAGTTCTTC. The rearrangement uses TRBV29-1 and TRBJ2-1, with TRBD2 matching 8 bases. The CDR3 is 12 amino acids. V was clipped by 5 bases and J by 7 bases; unmatched bases: 4. Germline lookup yields CDR1 SQVTM and CDR2 ANQGSEA.

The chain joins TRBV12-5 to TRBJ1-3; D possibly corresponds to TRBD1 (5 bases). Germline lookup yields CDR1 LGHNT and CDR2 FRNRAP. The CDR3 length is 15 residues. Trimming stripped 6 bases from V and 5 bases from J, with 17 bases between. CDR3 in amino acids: CASGEQGLPRNTIYF. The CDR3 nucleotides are TGTGCTAGTGGCGAGCAGGGCCTACCTCGAAACACCATATATTTT.

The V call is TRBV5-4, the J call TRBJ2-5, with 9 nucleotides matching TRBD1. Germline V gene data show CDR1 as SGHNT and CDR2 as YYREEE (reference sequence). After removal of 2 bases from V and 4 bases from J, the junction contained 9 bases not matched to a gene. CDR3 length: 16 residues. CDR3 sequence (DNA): TGTGCCAGCAGCTTTCTCGACAGGGGGGCGGGAGAGACCCAGTACTTC. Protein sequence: CASSFLDRGAGETQYF.

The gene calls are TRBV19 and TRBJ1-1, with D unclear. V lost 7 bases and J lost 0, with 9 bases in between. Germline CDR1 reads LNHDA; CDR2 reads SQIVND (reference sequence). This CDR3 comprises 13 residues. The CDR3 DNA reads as TGTGCCAGTACGGGGAGGTTGAACACTGAAGCTTTCTTT. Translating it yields CASTGRLNTEAFF.

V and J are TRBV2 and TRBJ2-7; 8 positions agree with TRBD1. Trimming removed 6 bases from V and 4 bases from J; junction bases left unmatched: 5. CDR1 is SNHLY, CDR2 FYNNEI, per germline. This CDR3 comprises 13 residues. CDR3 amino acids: CASSLTGVYEQYF. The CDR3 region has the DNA TGTGCCAGCAGCTTGACAGGGGTTTACGAGCAGTACTTC.

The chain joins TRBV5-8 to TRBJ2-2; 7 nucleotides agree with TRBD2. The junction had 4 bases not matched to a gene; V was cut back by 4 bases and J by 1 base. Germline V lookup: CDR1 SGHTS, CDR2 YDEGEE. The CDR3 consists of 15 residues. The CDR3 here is CASSPWGGNTGELFF. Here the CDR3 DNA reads TGTGCCAGCAGCCCGTGGGGGGGGAACACCGGGGAGCTGTTTTTT. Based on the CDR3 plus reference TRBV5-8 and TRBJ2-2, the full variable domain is EAGVTQSPTHLIKTRGQQATLRCSPISGHTSVYWYQQALGLGLQFLLWYDEGEERNRGNFPPRFSGRQFPNYSSELNVNALELEDSALYLCASSPWGGNTGELFFGEGSRLTVL.

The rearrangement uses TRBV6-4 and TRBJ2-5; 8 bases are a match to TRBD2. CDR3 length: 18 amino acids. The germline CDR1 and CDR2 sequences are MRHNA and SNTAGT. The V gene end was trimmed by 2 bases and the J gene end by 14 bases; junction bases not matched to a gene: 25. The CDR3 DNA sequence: TGTGCCAGCAGTGACCCTCCCGACGGCCCTAGCGGGCCGGGGGGCCATTACTTC. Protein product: CASSDPPDGPSGPGGHYF.

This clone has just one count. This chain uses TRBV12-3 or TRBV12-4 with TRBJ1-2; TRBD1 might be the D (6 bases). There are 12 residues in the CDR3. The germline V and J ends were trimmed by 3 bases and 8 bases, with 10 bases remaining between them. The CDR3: CASSFQGRGYTF. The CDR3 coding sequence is TGTGCCAGCAGTTTTCAGGGGCGGGGCTACACCTTC.

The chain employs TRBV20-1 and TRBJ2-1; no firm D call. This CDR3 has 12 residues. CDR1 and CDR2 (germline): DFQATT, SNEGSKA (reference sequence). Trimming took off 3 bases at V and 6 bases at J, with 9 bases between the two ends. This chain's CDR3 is CSASLSGNEQFF. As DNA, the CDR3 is TGCAGTGCTAGTTTGTCGGGCAATGAGCAGTTCTTC.

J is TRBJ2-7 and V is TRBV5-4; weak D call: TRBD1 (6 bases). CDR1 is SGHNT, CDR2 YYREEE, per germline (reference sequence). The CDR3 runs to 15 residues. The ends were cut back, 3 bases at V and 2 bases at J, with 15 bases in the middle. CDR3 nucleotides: TGTGCCAGCAGCTCCGGGACACCGAACCCCTACGAGCAGTACTTC. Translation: CASSSGTPNPYEQYF.

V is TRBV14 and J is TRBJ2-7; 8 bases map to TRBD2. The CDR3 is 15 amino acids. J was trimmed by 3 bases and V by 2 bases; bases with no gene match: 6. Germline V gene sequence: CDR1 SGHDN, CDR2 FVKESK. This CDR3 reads CASSQMTGGFYEQYF. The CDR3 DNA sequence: TGTGCCAGCAGCCAAATGACGGGGGGGTTCTACGAGCAGTACTTC.

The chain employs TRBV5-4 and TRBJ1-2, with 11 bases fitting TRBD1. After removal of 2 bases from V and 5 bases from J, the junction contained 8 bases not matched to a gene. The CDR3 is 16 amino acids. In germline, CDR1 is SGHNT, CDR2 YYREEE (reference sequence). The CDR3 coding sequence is TGTGCCAGCAGCTTAGAGAGGGACAGGGGGAATTATGGCTACACCTTC. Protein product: CASSLERDRGNYGYTF.